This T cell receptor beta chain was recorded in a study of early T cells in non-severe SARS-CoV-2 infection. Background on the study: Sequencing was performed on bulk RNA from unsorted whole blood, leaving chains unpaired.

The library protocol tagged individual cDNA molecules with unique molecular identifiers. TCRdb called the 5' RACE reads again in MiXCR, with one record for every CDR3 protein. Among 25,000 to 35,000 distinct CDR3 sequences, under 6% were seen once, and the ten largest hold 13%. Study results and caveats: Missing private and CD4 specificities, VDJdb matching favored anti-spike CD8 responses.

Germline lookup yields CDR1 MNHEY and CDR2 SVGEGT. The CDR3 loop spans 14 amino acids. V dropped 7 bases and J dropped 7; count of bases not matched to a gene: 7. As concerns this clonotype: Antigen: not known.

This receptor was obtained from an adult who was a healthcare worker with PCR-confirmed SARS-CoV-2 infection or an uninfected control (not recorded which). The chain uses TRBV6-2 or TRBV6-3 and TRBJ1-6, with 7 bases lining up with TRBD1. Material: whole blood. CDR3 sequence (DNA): TGTGCCAGCACTCGCAGGGGGGAGAATTCACCCCTCCACTTT. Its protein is CASTRRGENSPLHF.